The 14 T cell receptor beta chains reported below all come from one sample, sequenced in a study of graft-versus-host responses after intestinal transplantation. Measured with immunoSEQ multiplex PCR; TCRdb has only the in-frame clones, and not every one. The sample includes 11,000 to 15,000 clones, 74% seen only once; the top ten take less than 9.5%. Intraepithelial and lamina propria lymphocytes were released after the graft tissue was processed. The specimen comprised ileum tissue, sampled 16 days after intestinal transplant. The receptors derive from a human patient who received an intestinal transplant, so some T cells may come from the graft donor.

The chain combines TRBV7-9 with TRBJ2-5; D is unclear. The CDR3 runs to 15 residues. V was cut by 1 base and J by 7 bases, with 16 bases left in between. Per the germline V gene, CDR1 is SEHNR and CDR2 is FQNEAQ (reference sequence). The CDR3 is CASSLVALRISTQYF. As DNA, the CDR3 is TGTGCCAGCAGCTTAGTAGCACTCAGAATCTCGACCCAGTACTTC.

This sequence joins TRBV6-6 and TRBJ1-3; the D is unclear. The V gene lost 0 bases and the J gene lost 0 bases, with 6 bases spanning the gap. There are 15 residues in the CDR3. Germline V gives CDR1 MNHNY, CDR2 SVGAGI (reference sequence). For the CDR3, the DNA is TGTGCCAGCAGTTACTCTTCCAGCTCTGGAAACACCATATATTTT. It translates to CASSYSSSSGNTIYF.

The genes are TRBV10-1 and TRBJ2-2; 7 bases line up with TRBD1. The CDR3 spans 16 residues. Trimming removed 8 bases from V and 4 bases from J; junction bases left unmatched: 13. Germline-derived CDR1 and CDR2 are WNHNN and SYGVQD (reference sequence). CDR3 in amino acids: CASPLDDRVGTGELFF. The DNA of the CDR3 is TGCGCCAGCCCTCTTGACGACAGGGTAGGCACCGGGGAGCTGTTTTTT.

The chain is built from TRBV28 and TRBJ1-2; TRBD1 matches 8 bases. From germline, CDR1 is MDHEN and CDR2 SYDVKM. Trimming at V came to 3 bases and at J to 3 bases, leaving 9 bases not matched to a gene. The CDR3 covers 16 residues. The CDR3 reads CASSFSWTGKYYGYTF. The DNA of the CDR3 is TGTGCCAGCAGTTTCTCATGGACAGGGAAATACTATGGCTACACCTTC.

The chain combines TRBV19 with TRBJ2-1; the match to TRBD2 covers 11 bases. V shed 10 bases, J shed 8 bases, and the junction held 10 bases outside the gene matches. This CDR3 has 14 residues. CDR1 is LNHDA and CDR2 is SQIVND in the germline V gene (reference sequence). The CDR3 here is CANYSGGVSDEQFF. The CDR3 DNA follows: TGTGCCAACTATAGCGGGGGGGTGAGTGATGAGCAGTTCTTC.

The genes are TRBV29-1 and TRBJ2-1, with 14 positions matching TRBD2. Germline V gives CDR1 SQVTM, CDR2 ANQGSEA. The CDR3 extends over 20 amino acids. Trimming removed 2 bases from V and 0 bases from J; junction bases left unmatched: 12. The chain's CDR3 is CSVEFLRTSGRFSSYNEQFF. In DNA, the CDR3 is TGCAGCGTTGAATTCCTGAGGACTAGCGGGAGGTTTAGCTCCTACAATGAGCAGTTCTTC.

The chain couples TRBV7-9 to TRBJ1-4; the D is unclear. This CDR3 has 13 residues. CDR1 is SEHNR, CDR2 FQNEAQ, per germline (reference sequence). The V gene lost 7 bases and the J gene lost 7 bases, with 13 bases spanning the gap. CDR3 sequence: CASKTGWSEKLFF. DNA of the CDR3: TGTGCCAGCAAGACCGGTTGGAGTGAAAAACTGTTTTTT. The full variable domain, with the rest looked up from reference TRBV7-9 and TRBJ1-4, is DTGVSQNPRHKITKRGQNVTFRCDPISEHNRLYWYRQTLGQGPEFLTYFQNEAQLEKSRLLSDRFSAERPKGSFSTLEIQRTEQGDSAMYLCASKTGWSEKLFFGSGTQLSVL.

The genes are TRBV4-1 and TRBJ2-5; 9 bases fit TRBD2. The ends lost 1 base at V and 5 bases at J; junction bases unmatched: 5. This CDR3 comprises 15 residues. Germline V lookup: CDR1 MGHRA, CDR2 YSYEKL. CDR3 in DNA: TGCGCCAGCAGCCAAGGAGCGGGAGGTCAGGAGACCCAGTACTTC. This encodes CASSQGAGGQETQYF.

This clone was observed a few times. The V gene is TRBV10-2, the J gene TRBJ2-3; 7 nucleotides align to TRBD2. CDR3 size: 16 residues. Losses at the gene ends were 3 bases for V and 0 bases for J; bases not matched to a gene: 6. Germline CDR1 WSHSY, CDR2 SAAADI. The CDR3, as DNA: TGCGCCAGCAGTGATGGGCGGGAGCCTAGCACAGATACGCAGTATTTT. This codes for CASSDGREPSTDTQYF.

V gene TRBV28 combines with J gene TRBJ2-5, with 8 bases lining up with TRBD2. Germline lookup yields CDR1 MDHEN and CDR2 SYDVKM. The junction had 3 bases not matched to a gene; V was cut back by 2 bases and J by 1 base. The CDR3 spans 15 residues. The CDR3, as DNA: TGTGCCAGCAGTTTACAGCGGGAGATCCAAGAGACCCAGTACTTC. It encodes CASSLQREIQETQYF. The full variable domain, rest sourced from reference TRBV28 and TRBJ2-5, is DVKVTQSSRYLVKRTGEKVFLECVQDMDHENMFWYRQDPGLGLRLIYFSYDVKMKEKGDIPEGYSVSREKKERFSLILESASTNQTSMYLCASSLQREIQETQYFGPGTRLLVL.

This chain's CDR3 is CAWSVIGSGYEQYF. CDR3 sequence (DNA): TGTGCCTGGAGTGTAATCGGGTCCGGGTACGAGCAGTACTTC. The chain is built from TRBV30 and TRBJ2-7; D remains unclear. Trimming stripped 0 bases from V and 4 bases from J, with 13 bases between. The CDR3 is 14 residues long. Germline CDR1 reads GTSNPN; CDR2 reads SVGIG (reference sequence). The whole variable domain, remainder taken from reference TRBV30 and TRBJ2-7, is SQTIHQWPATLVQPVGSPLSLECTVEGTSNPNLYWYRQAAGRGLQLLFYSVGIGQISSEVPQNLSASRPQDRQFILSSKKLLLSDSGFYLCAWSVIGSGYEQYFGPGTRLTVT.

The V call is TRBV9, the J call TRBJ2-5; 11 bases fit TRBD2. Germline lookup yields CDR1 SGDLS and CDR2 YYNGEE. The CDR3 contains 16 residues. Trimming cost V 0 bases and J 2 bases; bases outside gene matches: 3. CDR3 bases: TGTGCCAGCAGCGTAGAGCTAGCGGGGGGTCAAGAGACCCAGTACTTC. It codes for CASSVELAGGQETQYF.

DNA of the CDR3: TGTGCCAGTAGGGCCATAATCACAGGGGTCGGGACCGGGGAGCTGTTTTTT. As protein: CASRAIITGVGTGELFF. The chain combines TRBV19 with TRBJ2-2, with 7 bases that match TRBD1. Trimming at V came to 6 bases and at J to 5 bases, leaving 15 bases not matched to a gene. The CDR3 runs to 17 residues. CDR1 and CDR2 from the germline V gene are LNHDA and SQIVND (reference sequence). Together with reference TRBV19 and TRBJ2-2, the CDR3 gives the full variable domain: DGGITQSPKYLFRKEGQNVTLSCEQNLNHDAMYWYRQDPGQGLRLIYYSQIVNDFQKGDIAEGYSVSREKKESFPLTVTSAQKNPTAFYLCASRAIITGVGTGELFFGEGSRLTVL.

In nucleotides, the CDR3 is TGTGCCAGCAGCTTGGGCAGTTGGAGCAATCAGCCCCAGCATTTT. Its translation is CASSLGSWSNQPQHF. The J gene is TRBJ1-5, the V gene TRBV5-5; D ambiguous. The germline V and J ends were trimmed by 0 bases and 1 base, with 8 bases remaining between them. The CDR3 is 15 residues long. CDR1 SGHKS and CDR2 YYEKEE come from the germline V gene (reference sequence).